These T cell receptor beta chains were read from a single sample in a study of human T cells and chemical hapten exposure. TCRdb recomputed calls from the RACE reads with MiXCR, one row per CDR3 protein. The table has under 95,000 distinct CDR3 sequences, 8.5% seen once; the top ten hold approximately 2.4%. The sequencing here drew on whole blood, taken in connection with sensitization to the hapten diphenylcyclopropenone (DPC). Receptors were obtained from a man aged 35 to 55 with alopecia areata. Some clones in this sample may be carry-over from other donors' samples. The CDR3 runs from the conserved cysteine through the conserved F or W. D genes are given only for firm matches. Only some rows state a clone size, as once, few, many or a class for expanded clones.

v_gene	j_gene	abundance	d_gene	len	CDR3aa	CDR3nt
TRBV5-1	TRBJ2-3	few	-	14	CASSPAIATDTQYF	TGCGCCAGCAGCCCCGCTATTGCCACAGATACGCAGTATTTT
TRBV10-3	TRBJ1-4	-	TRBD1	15	CAISPATGRNEKLFF	TGTGCCATCAGTCCCGCGACAGGGAGAAATGAAAAACTGTTTTTT
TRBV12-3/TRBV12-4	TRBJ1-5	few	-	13	CASSLSPGVPQHF	TGTGCCAGCAGTTTAAGCCCGGGGGTGCCCCAGCATTTT
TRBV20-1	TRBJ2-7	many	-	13	CSASGPLSYEQYF	TGCAGTGCTAGCGGGCCTCTCTCCTACGAGCAGTACTTC
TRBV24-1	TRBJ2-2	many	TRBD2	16	CATSDYRLADTGELFF	TGTGCCACCAGTGATTATAGACTAGCAGACACCGGGGAGCTGTTTTTT
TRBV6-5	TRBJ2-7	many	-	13	CASSYARLGEQYF	TGTGCCAGCAGTTATGCCCGCTTAGGCGAGCAGTACTTC
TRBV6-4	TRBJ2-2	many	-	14	CASSSQTNTGELFF	TGTGCCAGCAGCTCCCAGACTAACACCGGGGAGCTGTTTTTT
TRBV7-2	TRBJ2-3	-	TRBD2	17	CASSPSGSTLAADTQYF	TGTGCCAGCAGCCCCAGCGGGAGCACCTTAGCAGCAGATACGCAGTATTTT
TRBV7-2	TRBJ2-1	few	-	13	CASSPPSPGLNFF	TGTGCCAGCAGCCCCCCCAGCCCGGGTCTGAATTTTTTC
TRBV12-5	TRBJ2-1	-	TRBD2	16	CASGSSLAGGRSEQFF	TGTGCTAGTGGATCCTCACTAGCGGGAGGGCGAAGTGAGCAGTTCTTC
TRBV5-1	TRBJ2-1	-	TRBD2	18	CASSYGTSGRSSYNEQFF	TGCGCCAGCAGCTACGGGACTAGCGGGAGGAGCTCCTACAATGAGCAGTTCTTC
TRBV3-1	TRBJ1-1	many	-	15	CASSQGSGDGTEAFF	TGTGCCAGCAGCCAAGGGTCGGGGGACGGGACTGAAGCTTTCTTT
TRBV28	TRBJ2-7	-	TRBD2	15	CASRPVAGFSYEQYF	TGTGCCAGCAGGCCAGTAGCGGGATTCTCCTACGAGCAGTACTTC
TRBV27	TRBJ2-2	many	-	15	CASSLRGSNTGELFF	TGTGCCAGCAGTCTCAGGGGATCGAACACCGGGGAGCTGTTTTTT
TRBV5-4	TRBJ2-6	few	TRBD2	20	CASSLTPGTSGRAGANVLTF	TGTGCCAGCAGCCTCACCCCCGGGACTAGCGGGAGGGCTGGGGCCAACGTCCTGACTTTC
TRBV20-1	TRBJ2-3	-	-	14	CSARDHRRTDTQYF	TGCAGTGCTAGAGATCACCGGCGCACAGATACGCAGTATTTT
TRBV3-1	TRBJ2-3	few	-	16	CASSPMLALSTDTQYF	TGTGCCAGCAGCCCGATGTTAGCCCTAAGCACAGATACGCAGTATTTT
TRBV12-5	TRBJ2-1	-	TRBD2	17	CASAISPGLAGDNEQFF	TGTGCTAGTGCCATATCCCCGGGACTAGCGGGAGACAATGAGCAGTTCTTC
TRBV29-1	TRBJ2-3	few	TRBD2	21	CSVEGQGGIGLADMNTDTQYF	TGCAGCGTTGAAGGCCAGGGGGGAATCGGACTAGCGGATATGAACACAGATACGCAGTATTTT
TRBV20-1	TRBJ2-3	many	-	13	CSARVLVLDTQYF	TGCAGTGCTAGAGTTCTCGTATTGGATACGCAGTATTTT
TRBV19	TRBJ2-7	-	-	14	CASSGRGPTYEQYF	TGTGCCAGTAGTGGCAGGGGACCTACCTACGAGCAGTACTTC
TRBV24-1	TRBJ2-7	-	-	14	CATSESPGAYVQYF	TGTGCCACCAGTGAGTCCCCAGGGGCTTACGTGCAGTACTTC
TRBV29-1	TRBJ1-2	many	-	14	CSVGAGRADYGYTF	TGCAGCGTTGGAGCGGGCAGGGCCGACTATGGCTACACCTTC
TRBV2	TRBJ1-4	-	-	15	CASSVTGATNEKLFF	TGTGCCAGCAGTGTGACAGGCGCAACTAATGAAAAACTGTTTTTT
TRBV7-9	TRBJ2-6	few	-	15	CASSGLLHGANVLTF	TGTGCCAGCAGCGGACTCCTCCATGGGGCCAACGTCCTGACTTTC
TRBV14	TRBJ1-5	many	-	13	CASSQGFNQPQHF	TGTGCCAGCAGCCAAGGGTTTAATCAGCCCCAGCATTTT
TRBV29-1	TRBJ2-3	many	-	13	CSVVRDSTDTQYF	TGCAGCGTTGTAAGGGACAGCACAGATACGCAGTATTTT
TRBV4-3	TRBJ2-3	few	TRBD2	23	CASSRHLRGALSGSPSGADTQYF	TGCGCCAGCAGCCGACACCTACGGGGGGCGCTGAGCGGGAGCCCCTCTGGGGCAGATACGCAGTATTTT
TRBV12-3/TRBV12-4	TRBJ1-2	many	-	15	CASGRGAALNYGYTF	TGTGCCAGCGGCCGGGGGGCCGCTTTAAACTATGGCTACACCTTC
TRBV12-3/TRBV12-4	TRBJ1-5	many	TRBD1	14	CASSRGQGNQPQHF	TGTGCCAGCAGCCGGGGACAGGGTAATCAGCCCCAGCATTTT
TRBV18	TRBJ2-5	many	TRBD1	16	CASSPTAGTAKETQYF	TGTGCCAGCTCACCAACCGCCGGGACAGCTAAAGAGACCCAGTACTTC
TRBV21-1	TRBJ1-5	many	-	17	CAINDELKGLSNQPQHF	TGTGCCATCAATGATGAGTTGAAGGGATTAAGCAATCAGCCCCAGCATTTT
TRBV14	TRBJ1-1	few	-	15	CASSRNLGGYTEAFF	TGTGCCAGCAGCCGCAACCTGGGAGGGTACACTGAAGCTTTCTTT
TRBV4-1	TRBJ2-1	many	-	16	CASSRGDLGSYNEQFF	TGCGCCAGCAGCCGTGGTGACTTGGGGAGTTACAATGAGCAGTTCTTC
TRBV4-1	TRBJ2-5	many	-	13	CASSQEQKETQYF	TGCGCCAGCAGCCAAGAGCAGAAGGAGACCCAGTACTTC
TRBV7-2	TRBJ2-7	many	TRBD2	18	CASSPRGLAGSLPYEQYF	TGTGCCAGCAGCCCCCGGGGACTAGCGGGAAGTTTACCCTACGAGCAGTACTTC
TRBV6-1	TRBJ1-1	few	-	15	CASRMRDTENTEAFF	TGTGCCAGCAGGATGCGGGACACCGAGAACACTGAAGCTTTCTTT
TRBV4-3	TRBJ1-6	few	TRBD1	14	CASSQWTGNSPLHF	TGCGCCAGCAGCCAGTGGACAGGGAATTCACCCCTCCACTTT
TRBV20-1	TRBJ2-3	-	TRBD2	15	CSANQPGGSTDTQYF	TGCAGTGCTAATCAGCCGGGAGGGAGCACAGATACGCAGTATTTT
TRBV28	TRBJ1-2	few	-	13	CASSNQGYYGYTF	TGTGCCAGCAGTAACCAGGGATACTATGGCTACACCTTC
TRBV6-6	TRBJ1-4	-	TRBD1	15	CASSRLGQGGEKLFF	TGTGCCAGCAGCCGCTTGGGACAGGGGGGGGAAAAACTGTTTTTT
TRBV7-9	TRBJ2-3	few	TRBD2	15	CASSLPSGSTDTQYF	TGTGCCAGCAGCTTACCTAGCGGGAGCACAGATACGCAGTATTTT
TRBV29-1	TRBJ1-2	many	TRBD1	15	CSVEEGQGISYGYTF	TGCAGCGTTGAAGAGGGACAGGGGATTAGCTATGGCTACACCTTC
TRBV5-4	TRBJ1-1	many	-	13	CATMGDPGTEAFF	TGTGCCACCATGGGGGACCCGGGCACTGAAGCTTTCTTT
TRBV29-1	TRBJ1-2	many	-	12	CSVSQLGYGYTF	TGCAGCGTGTCCCAGTTGGGCTATGGCTACACCTTC
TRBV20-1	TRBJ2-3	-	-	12	CSARAGGDTQYF	TGCAGTGCTAGGGCGGGCGGAGATACGCAGTATTTT
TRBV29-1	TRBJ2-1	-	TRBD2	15	CSVEDAGGVTYEQFF	TGCAGCGTTGAAGATGCGGGAGGGGTTACATATGAGCAGTTCTTC
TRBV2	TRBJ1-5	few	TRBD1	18	CASAITARGRGGNQPQHF	TGTGCCAGCGCAATCACCGCCAGGGGGCGAGGGGGCAATCAGCCCCAGCATTTT
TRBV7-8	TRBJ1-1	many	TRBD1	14	CASSARTGATEAFF	TGTGCCAGCAGCGCACGGACAGGGGCCACTGAAGCTTTCTTT
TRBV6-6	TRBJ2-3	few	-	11	CASSNADTQYF	TGTGCCAGCAGCAACGCAGATACGCAGTATTTT
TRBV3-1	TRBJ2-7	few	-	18	CASSQVIGSIGRNYEQYF	TGTGCCAGCAGCCAAGTAATAGGTTCTATCGGACGAAACTACGAGCAGTACTTC
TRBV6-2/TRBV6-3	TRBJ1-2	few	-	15	CASSLGPNTNYGYTF	TGTGCCAGCAGTTTGGGTCCAAACACCAACTATGGCTACACCTTC
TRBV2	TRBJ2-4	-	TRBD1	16	CASSDWQGALKNIQYF	TGTGCCAGCAGTGATTGGCAGGGGGCCCTTAAAAACATTCAGTACTTC
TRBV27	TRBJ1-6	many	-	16	CASSLTPFRGNSPLHF	TGTGCCAGCAGTTTAACCCCCTTCAGGGGTAATTCACCCCTCCACTTT
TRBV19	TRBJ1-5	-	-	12	CASSITTQPQHF	TGTGCCAGTAGTATAACCACCCAGCCCCAGCATTTT
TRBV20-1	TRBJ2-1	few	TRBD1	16	CSAYSPGQGARNEQFF	TGCAGTGCTTATTCCCCGGGACAGGGGGCGCGGAATGAGCAGTTCTTC